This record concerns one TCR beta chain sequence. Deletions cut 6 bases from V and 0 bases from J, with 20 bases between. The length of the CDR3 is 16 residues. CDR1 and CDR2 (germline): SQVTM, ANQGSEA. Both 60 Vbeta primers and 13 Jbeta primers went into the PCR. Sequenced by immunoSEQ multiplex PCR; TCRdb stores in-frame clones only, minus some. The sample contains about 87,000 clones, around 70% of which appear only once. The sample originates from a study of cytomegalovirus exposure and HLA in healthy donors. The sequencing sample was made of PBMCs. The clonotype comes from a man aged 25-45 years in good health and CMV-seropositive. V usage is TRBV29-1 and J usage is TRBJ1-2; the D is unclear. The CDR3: CSVRGVYSTTNYGYTF. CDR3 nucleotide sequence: TGCAGCGTCCGCGGGGTTTACTCAACCACTAACTATGGCTACACCTTC.